The 28 T cell receptor beta chains given below trace back to one sample, sequenced in a study of follicular helper T cells after annual influenza vaccination. Sequencing used immunoSEQ multiplex PCR; TCRdb keeps in-frame clones, though not all of them. The sample has about 14,000 clones; around 75% are singletons. Time point described: 2015-2016 season, pre-vaccination. Sample: CXCR5- memory CD4+ T cells sorted from blood, taken on the day of influenza vaccination. These receptors were collected from an adult who received the influenza vaccine.

The sample holds a few counts of this clone. This sequence joins TRBV7-2 and TRBJ2-1, with TRBD1 matching 7 bases. CDR3 length: 15 amino acids. Germline V gives CDR1 SGHTA, CDR2 FQGNSA. V dropped 6 bases and J dropped 6; count of bases not matched to a gene: 11. The CDR3 DNA reads as TGTGCCAGCAGACTAACGACAGGGCAGGCCAATGAGCAGTTCTTC. It encodes CASRLTTGQANEQFF.

The V call is TRBV11-2, the J call TRBJ2-1; 11 nucleotides align to TRBD2. CDR3 length: 15 amino acids. Germline-derived CDR1 and CDR2 are SGHAT and FQNNGV. V gave up 6 bases and J gave up 4 bases; unmatched junction bases: 5. The CDR3 protein is CASSPLAGAYNEQFF. The CDR3 DNA follows: TGTGCCAGCAGTCCACTAGCGGGGGCGTACAATGAGCAGTTCTTC.

Concerning this clone itself: The same CDR3 arises from other DNA sequences in this sample as well. This rearrangement joins TRBV5-1 to TRBJ2-1; 10 bases fit TRBD2. The V segment lost 4 bases and the J segment 2 bases; nucleotides outside the gene matches: 9. CDR1 and CDR2 (germline): SGHRS, YFSETQ. The CDR3 consists of 17 residues. In nucleotides, the CDR3 is TGCGCCAGCAGCCCCCAGGCTAGCGGGGGACCCTACAATGAGCAGTTCTTC. Protein product: CASSPQASGGPYNEQFF. Based on the CDR3 plus reference TRBV5-1 and TRBJ2-1, the full variable domain is KAGVTQTPRYLIKTRGQQVTLSCSPISGHRSVSWYQQTPGQGLQFLFEYFSETQRNKGNFPGRFSGRQFSNSRSEMNVSTLELGDSALYLCASSPQASGGPYNEQFFGPGTRLTVL.

The chain joins TRBV5-1 to TRBJ2-3; D remains ambiguous. CDR1 SGHRS and CDR2 YFSETQ come from the germline V gene. V was trimmed by 0 bases and J by 5 bases, leaving 4 bases between them. This CDR3 region has 12 residues. The CDR3, as DNA: TGCGCCAGCAGCTTGGTACTAGATACGCAGTATTTT. This codes for CASSLVLDTQYF.

The chain recombines TRBV30 with TRBJ2-2; 8 bases map to TRBD1. CDR1 GTSNPN and CDR2 SVGIG come from the germline V gene (reference sequence). J was trimmed by 5 bases and V by 1 base; bases with no gene match: 6. This CDR3 spans 15 amino acids. The DNA for the CDR3 is TGTGCCTGGAGTGCCCGGACAGGGAATACCGGGGAGCTGTTTTTT. Translated, it gives CAWSARTGNTGELFF.

The chain uses TRBV27 and TRBJ2-1, with TRBD2 matching 8 bases. The CDR3 has 16 residues. The junction had 12 bases not matched to a gene; V was cut back by 5 bases and J by 6 bases. The V gene's germline CDR1 is MNHEY and CDR2 SMNVEV (reference sequence). CDR3 coding DNA: TGTGCCAGCAGTCCCCACGGGAGGACTAGCTCCAATGAGCAGTTCTTC. Encoded protein: CASSPHGRTSSNEQFF.

The V and J genes are TRBV28 and TRBJ2-1; D uncertain. Germline V CDR1 and CDR2: MDHEN, SYDVKM. Trimming removed 1 base at V and 0 bases at J, with 10 bases between. The CDR3 spans 16 residues. The CDR3: CASSLFLKTSYNEQFF. The DNA for the CDR3 is TGTGCCAGCAGTTTATTTCTTAAAACCTCCTACAATGAGCAGTTCTTC.

The chain has TRBV15 and TRBJ2-7; TRBD1 might be the D (5 bases). Germline values: CDR1 LNHNV, CDR2 YYDKDF (reference sequence). The V end lost 0 bases, the J end lost 3 bases, and 9 bases lay between the germline ends. This CDR3 is built from 14 residues. Here the CDR3 reads CATSREQAYYEQYF. As DNA, the CDR3 is TGTGCCACCAGCAGAGAACAGGCCTACTACGAGCAGTACTTC.

The V gene is TRBV18, the J gene TRBJ2-6, with a weak D call TRBD1 (6 bases). The CDR3 length is 19 residues. V gave up 1 base and J gave up 1 base, with 17 bases separating them. Germline V gives CDR1 KGHSH, CDR2 LQKENI. The CDR3 region is CASSPLTGKRSSGANVLTF. The CDR3 coding sequence is TGTGCCAGCTCACCACTCACAGGGAAACGTTCGTCTGGGGCCAACGTCCTGACTTTC.

This clone was counted a single time. The rearrangement joins TRBV28 to TRBJ2-7; tentatively, D is TRBD2 (5 bases). V was pared by 7 bases and J by 7 bases, with 11 bases between. CDR1 is MDHEN, CDR2 SYDVKM, per germline. There are 11 residues in the CDR3. CDR3 protein: CASMLRGEQYF. The CDR3 DNA is TGTGCCAGCATGCTTCGGGGTGAGCAGTACTTC.

The chain employs TRBV9 and TRBJ2-3; 10 bases line up with TRBD2. Germline V gives CDR1 SGDLS, CDR2 YYNGEE. CDR3 size: 16 residues. With 4 bases clipped from V and 6 bases from J, the junction kept 11 bases outside the gene matches. CDR3 loop: CASSPPAGGPFDTQYF. For the CDR3, the DNA is TGTGCCAGCAGCCCTCCAGCGGGGGGGCCGTTTGATACGCAGTATTTT.

V and J are TRBV12-1 and TRBJ2-7; TRBD1 was called by the table and not checked on the DNA. TRBV12-1 counts as a pseudogene. This CDR3 region has 14 residues. CDR3 amino acids: CASSPHRGHGEQYF. CDR3 nucleotides: TGTGCCAGCAGCCCCCATAGGGGTCATGGCGAGCAGTACTTC.

This chain connects TRBV10-3 to TRBJ2-3; TRBD2 agrees at 15 bases. Germline loops: CDR1 ENHRY, CDR2 SYGVKD. The CDR3 extends over 16 amino acids. The V segment lost 11 bases and the J segment 3 bases; nucleotides outside the gene matches: 9. The CDR3 loop is CASQGLAGGGTDTQYF. DNA of the CDR3: TGTGCCTCCCAGGGACTAGCGGGGGGCGGAACAGATACGCAGTATTTT.

The chain carries TRBV30 and TRBJ1-6; D unresolved. Trimming pared 3 bases from V and 7 bases from J, leaving 13 bases between. This CDR3 has 14 residues. The germline CDR1 and CDR2 sequences are GTSNPN and SVGIG (reference sequence). The CDR3 DNA is TGTGCCTGGAGGGTTGGAACGGACAATTCACCCCTCCACTTT. It encodes CAWRVGTDNSPLHF.

This chain connects TRBV6-1 to TRBJ1-4, with 7 bases lining up with TRBD1. In germline, CDR1 is MNHNS, CDR2 SASEGT. The CDR3 spans 14 residues. V lost 5 bases and J lost 5; bases outside the gene matches: 5. The CDR3 sequence: CASSRDRKNEKLFF. The CDR3 nucleotides are TGTGCCAGCAGTCGGGACAGAAAAAATGAAAAACTGTTTTTT.

This clone was seen a few times. This rearrangement joins TRBV7-2 to TRBJ2-7; D gene uncertain. V was trimmed by 5 bases and J by 0 bases, leaving 11 bases between them. The germline gives CDR1 SGHTA, CDR2 FQGNSA. The CDR3 extends over 14 amino acids. The CDR3 DNA is TGTGCCAGCAGCCCCCGCGAGATCTCCTACGAGCAGTACTTC. Residues: CASSPREISYEQYF.

The chain has TRBV6-5 and TRBJ1-2, with 8 bases lining up with TRBD1. In germline, CDR1 is MNHEY, CDR2 SVGAGI. There are 13 residues in the CDR3. The V segment lost 6 bases and the J segment 4 bases; nucleotides outside the gene matches: 4. CDR3 DNA sequence: TGTGCCAGCAGGATAGACAGGGGCTATGGCTACACCTTC. This gives the protein CASRIDRGYGYTF.

The chain combines TRBV5-4 with TRBJ2-5; a weak D match, TRBD1 (5 bases). Trimming left V 2 bases short and J 8 bases short, with 13 bases between. CDR1 and CDR2 (germline): SGHNT, YYREEE (reference sequence). The CDR3 covers 13 residues. In nucleotides, the CDR3 is TGTGCCAGCAGCTTCAGGGATACAGCCACCCAGTACTTC. Translating it yields CASSFRDTATQYF.

The chain recombines TRBV6-5 with TRBJ2-7; unclear D gene. The V end was cut by 2 bases, the J end by 5 bases, with 7 bases between. Germline V CDR1 and CDR2: MNHEY, SVGAGI. The CDR3 has 12 amino acids. This CDR3 is CASSYPSHEQYF. DNA of the CDR3: TGTGCCAGCAGTTACCCTAGTCACGAGCAGTACTTC.

The chain recombines TRBV13 with TRBJ2-5; 14 bases are shared with TRBD2. The J segment lost 2 bases and the V segment lost 4 bases, leaving 9 bases of the junction unmatched. This CDR3 spans 18 amino acids. Germline-derived CDR1 and CDR2 are PRHDT and FYEKMQ (reference sequence). CDR3 in DNA: TGTGCCAGCAGCTCAAGACTAGCGGGGGGGCCGAGACAAGAGACCCAGTACTTC. This sequence encodes CASSSRLAGGPRQETQYF.

The chain is built from TRBV28 and TRBJ2-7, with 8 nucleotides matching TRBD1. The CDR3 loop spans 15 amino acids. CDR1 is MDHEN and CDR2 is SYDVKM in the germline V gene. The ends lost 5 bases at V and 6 bases at J; junction bases unmatched: 12. CDR3 DNA sequence: TGTGCCAGCAGTCCTTTAGACGGACAGGGCAGCGAGCAGTACTTC. It encodes CASSPLDGQGSEQYF.

The rearrangement joins TRBV28 to TRBJ2-7; 9 bases align to TRBD1. Germline trimming cut 5 bases from V and 2 bases from J; bases unmatched to any gene: 4. The germline V gene encodes CDR1 MDHEN and CDR2 SYDVKM. The CDR3 spans 14 residues. The CDR3 region is CASSRTGVPYEQYF. The DNA of the CDR3 is TGTGCCAGCAGTAGGACAGGGGTCCCCTACGAGCAGTACTTC.

V is TRBV6-1 and J is TRBJ1-5; 9 nucleotides match TRBD1. J was trimmed by 4 bases and V by 2 bases; bases with no gene match: 6. The length of the CDR3 is 16 residues. Germline loops: CDR1 MNHNS, CDR2 SASEGT. Here the CDR3 reads CASSEQTGGSNQPQHF. The DNA for the CDR3 is TGTGCCAGCAGTGAACAGACAGGGGGAAGTAATCAGCCCCAGCATTTT.

J is TRBJ1-4 and V is TRBV5-1; 7 bases agree with TRBD1. Germline CDR1 SGHRS, CDR2 YFSETQ. V lost 3 bases, J lost 6 bases, and 8 bases stayed unmatched. This CDR3 has 15 residues. CDR3 protein: CASSSTGTAHEKLFF. The CDR3 DNA sequence: TGCGCCAGCAGCTCTACCGGGACAGCCCATGAAAAACTGTTTTTT. The variable domain in full, with the rest retrieved from reference TRBV5-1 and TRBJ1-4, is KAGVTQTPRYLIKTRGQQVTLSCSPISGHRSVSWYQQTPGQGLQFLFEYFSETQRNKGNFPGRFSGRQFSNSRSEMNVSTLELGDSALYLCASSSTGTAHEKLFFGSGTQLSVL.

This clone was counted between two and nine times. V gene TRBV21-1 combines with J gene TRBJ2-6; the table's D gene call, TRBD2, was not cross checked with the DNA. TRBV21-1 constitutes a pseudogene. The CDR3 has 16 residues. The CDR3 DNA follows: TGTGCCAGCAGCAAAATAGCGTCAGACGGGGCCAACGTCCTGACTTTC. Its translation: CASSKIASDGANVLTF.

This chain links TRBV15 with TRBJ2-7, with 10 bases fitting TRBD2. V shed 2 bases, J shed 3 bases, and the junction held 4 bases outside the gene matches. Germline V lookup: CDR1 LNHNV, CDR2 YYDKDF (reference sequence). The CDR3 is made up of 15 amino acids. The CDR3 sequence: CATSRSGLADYEQYF. In nucleotides, the CDR3 is TGTGCCACCAGCAGATCAGGACTAGCGGACTACGAGCAGTACTTC.

The chain couples TRBV19 to TRBJ1-3; D uncertain. From germline, CDR1 is LNHDA and CDR2 SQIVND (reference sequence). With 7 bases removed from V and 4 bases from J, the gap between germline ends came to 11 bases. There are 13 residues in the CDR3. The CDR3 region is CASNHEQGNTIYF. The CDR3 coding sequence is TGTGCCAGTAACCATGAACAGGGAAACACCATATATTTT.

The chain carries TRBV28 and TRBJ1-5; D is ambiguous. This CDR3 has 14 amino acids. CDR1 is MDHEN, CDR2 SYDVKM, per germline. V shed 7 bases and J shed 5 bases, with 15 bases lying between them. CDR3 loop: CASTEIGRDQPQHF. CDR3 DNA sequence: TGTGCCAGCACGGAGATAGGGCGGGATCAGCCCCAGCATTTT.